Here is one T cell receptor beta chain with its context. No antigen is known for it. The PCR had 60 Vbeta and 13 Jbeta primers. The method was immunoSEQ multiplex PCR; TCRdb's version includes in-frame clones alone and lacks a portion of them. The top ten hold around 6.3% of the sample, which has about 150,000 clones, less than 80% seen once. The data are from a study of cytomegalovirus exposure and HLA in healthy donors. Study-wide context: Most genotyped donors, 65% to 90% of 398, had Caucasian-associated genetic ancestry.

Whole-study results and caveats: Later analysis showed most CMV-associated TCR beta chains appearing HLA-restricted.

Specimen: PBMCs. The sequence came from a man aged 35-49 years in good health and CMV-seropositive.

DNA of the CDR3: TGTGCTAAGGGGGGGCCGCTGCAATCCAAGCAGCCCCAGCATTTT. Amino acid sequence: CAKGGPLQSKQPQHF. The chain links TRBV21-1 to TRBJ1-5. TRBV21-1 constitutes a pseudogene. CDR3 length equals 15 residues.